This TCR beta chain was sequenced in a study of glioma-infiltrating T cells. Looked up from germline, CDR1 is MGHRA and CDR2 is YSYEKL. This CDR3 has 18 residues. V lost 4 bases and J lost 0; bases outside the gene matches: 11. Using RNA template, CDR3s of TCR alpha and beta were amplified with iRepertoire arm-PCR. One-step reverse transcription and amplification started from about 100-400 ng of tissue mRNA or PBMC total RNA. A single record per CDR3 protein comes from TCRdb applying MiXCR to the multiplex PCR reads. This sample has more than 95,000 distinct CDR3 sequences, with 23% found just once. V usage is TRBV4-1 and J usage is TRBJ2-1; 8 bases are shared with TRBD2. The specimen sequenced was glioma tissue, nonneoplastic brain tissue, or PBMCs (not recorded which). The receptor's source is a human donor with low-grade glioma or glioblastoma, undergoing nonglioma brain surgery, or in good health (not recorded which). CDR3 protein: CASSPLPLAGSSYNEQFF. CDR3 coding DNA: TGCGCCAGCAGCCCCCTACCCCTAGCGGGTAGCTCCTACAATGAGCAGTTCTTC.